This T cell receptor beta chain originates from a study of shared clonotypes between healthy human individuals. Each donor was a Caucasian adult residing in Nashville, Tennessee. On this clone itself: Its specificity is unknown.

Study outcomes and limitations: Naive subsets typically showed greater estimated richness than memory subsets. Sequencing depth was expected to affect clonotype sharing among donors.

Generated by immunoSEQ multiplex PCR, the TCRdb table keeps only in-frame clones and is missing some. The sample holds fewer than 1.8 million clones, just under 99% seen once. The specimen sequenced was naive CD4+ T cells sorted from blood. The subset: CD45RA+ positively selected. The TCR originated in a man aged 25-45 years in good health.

CDR3 nucleotide sequence: TGTGCCAGCAGCCGAAGGTTTTTTACCTTTGGAAACACCATATATTTT. Encoded protein: CASSRRFFTFGNTIYF. The chain joins TRBV28 to TRBJ1-3; no definite D call. This CDR3 region has 16 residues. Trimming removed 6 bases from V and 3 bases from J, with 18 bases in between. Germline V lookup: CDR1 MDHEN, CDR2 SYDVKM.